The 10 T cell receptor beta chains given below trace back to one sample, sequenced in a study of spatial heterogeneity in lung cancer. MiXCR was run by TCRdb on the 5' RACE reads, yielding one entry per CDR3 protein. The sample contains some 100,000 distinct CDR3 sequences, over 9.5% of which appear only once. Time point in this sample: sample taken at primary tumor resection. No cells were sorted before sequencing. The whole RNA sequenced was extracted from tumor, nontumor lung or frozen PBMC. The sequences come from PBMCs, collected at surgery. The receptors shown here come from a male donor with early-stage non-small cell lung cancer.

The V and J genes are TRBV12-3 or TRBV12-4 and TRBJ2-5; weak D call: TRBD1 (6 bases). CDR3 length: 14 amino acids. V gave up 4 bases and J gave up 1 base, with 10 bases separating them. CDR3 amino acids: CASSYREPQETQYF. The CDR3, as DNA: TGTGCCAGCAGTTACAGGGAGCCCCAAGAGACCCAGTACTTC.

This clonotype was detected ten times or more. The V and J genes are TRBV7-3 and TRBJ2-2; no clear D gene. Trimming took 5 bases from V and 5 from J, leaving 12 bases between them. Looked up from germline, CDR1 is SGHTA and CDR2 is FQGTGA. The CDR3 runs to 14 residues. CDR3 sequence reads: CASSPHVDTGELFF. CDR3 sequence (DNA): TGTGCCAGCAGCCCCCATGTGGATACCGGGGAGCTGTTTTTT.

The CDR3 loop reads CASSPQPGTVWTEAFF. In nucleotides, the CDR3 is TGTGCCAGCTCACCCCAACCCGGGACAGTTTGGACTGAAGCTTTCTTT. The V gene is TRBV18, the J gene TRBJ1-1; TRBD1 agrees at 7 bases. The junction had 12 bases not matched to a gene; V was cut back by 3 bases and J by 5 bases. The CDR3 length is 16 residues. Germline V gene lookup returns CDR1 KGHSH and CDR2 LQKENI.

This clonotype was seen more than once but under ten times. The V gene is TRBV5-1, the J gene TRBJ1-1; weak D call: TRBD1 (5 bases). In germline, CDR1 is SGHRS, CDR2 YFSETQ. The CDR3 spans 14 residues. Trimming pared 0 bases from V and 6 bases from J, leaving 12 bases between. CDR3 sequence: CASSLDGQGSEAFF. In DNA, the CDR3 is TGCGCCAGCAGCTTGGATGGGCAGGGATCTGAAGCTTTCTTT.

This clonotype was observed a handful of times. This rearrangement joins TRBV30 to TRBJ1-2, with 7 nucleotides matching TRBD1. CDR3 length: 12 residues. Losses at the gene ends were 4 bases for V and 8 bases for J; bases not matched to a gene: 7. Germline values: CDR1 GTSNPN, CDR2 SVGIG (reference sequence). The CDR3 loop reads CAWNNDREGYTF. The DNA for the CDR3 is TGTGCCTGGAATAATGACAGGGAGGGCTACACCTTC.

A few counts support this clonotype. The chain joins TRBV27 to TRBJ2-2; D call uncertain. Per the germline V gene, CDR1 is MNHEY and CDR2 is SMNVEV (reference sequence). This CDR3 region has 14 residues. Trimming stripped 3 bases from V and 5 bases from J, with 10 bases between. CDR3 in DNA: TGTGCCAGCAGTTTCCACCGGGCAACCGGGGAGCTGTTTTTT. As protein: CASSFHRATGELFF.

Only a few counts were recorded for this clonotype. The genes are TRBV6-6 and TRBJ1-1; D is ambiguous. The ends were cut back, 2 bases at V and 8 bases at J, with 3 bases in the middle. The CDR3 is 10 residues long. The germline CDR1 and CDR2 sequences are MNHNY and SVGAGI (reference sequence). CDR3 loop: CASSYGEAFF. Here the CDR3 DNA reads TGTGCCAGCAGTTACGGAGAAGCTTTCTTT.

The V gene is TRBV7-9, the J gene TRBJ2-7; tentative D call: TRBD1 (6 bases). This CDR3 comprises 14 residues. Germline V CDR1 and CDR2: SEHNR, FQNEAQ (reference sequence). With 1 base removed from V and 0 bases from J, the gap between germline ends came to 7 bases. In DNA form, the CDR3 reads TGTGCCAGCAGCTTAGTGGACAGCTCCTACGAGCAGTACTTC. Protein product: CASSLVDSSYEQYF.

This clonotype was counted only a few times. This rearrangement joins TRBV7-2 to TRBJ1-2; TRBD1 matches 9 bases. This CDR3 has 16 amino acids. CDR1 SGHTA and CDR2 FQGNSA come from the germline V gene. The V gene end was trimmed by 1 base and the J gene end by 4 bases; junction bases not matched to a gene: 7. The CDR3 sequence is CASSLGPGQGAYGYTF. Written as DNA, the CDR3 is TGTGCCAGCAGCTTAGGACCGGGACAGGGCGCCTATGGCTACACCTTC.

This rearrangement joins TRBV5-4 to TRBJ1-3, with D unclear. Deletions cut 4 bases from V and 2 bases from J, with 4 bases between. CDR1 and CDR2 (germline): SGHNT, YYREEE (reference sequence). The CDR3 runs to 12 residues. The CDR3 DNA reads TGTGCCAGCAGCGTTCCTGGAAACACCATATATTTT. Its translation is CASSVPGNTIYF.